This TCR beta chain originates from a study of cytotoxic CD8 clonotypes in ibrutinib-treated CLL (dated by TCRdb to the early 2020s). For context, the study as a whole: In this cohort, about 15 patients were treatment-naive and 11 to 12 were relapsed/refractory, while around 18 had unmutated IGHV. Every remission and progressive disease sample was obtained while ibrutinib was still being received by the patients. Longitudinal samples were available for 26 of the 86 trial participants. Partial responses were observed in 24 patients and complete responses in 2; after a median follow-up of around 68 months, remission was maintained in about 15 patients and progression was observed in roughly twelve. Cryopreserved peripheral blood mononuclear cells were obtained prior to treatment, at the time of response, and at either disease progression or sustained remission. Response samples were taken after a median of roughly a year on treatment, ranging from about 6 to 36 months. Samples averaged 255,043 productive templates and roughly 86,000 productive rearrangements.

A word on this clone: Its specific antigen is unknown. No base quality information exists; no much larger clone differs at one position.

The trim is 2 bases for V and 2 bases for J, with a gap of 2 bases between the germline ends. The CDR3 has 12 amino acids, counting the end cysteine and phenylalanine. Only the CDR3 DNA is retained, 36 bases long and in frame from the first base. The germline V gene provides CDR1 SGHTA and CDR2 FQGTGA. What this sample's time point label stands for: about a year on ibrutinib. For TCR beta library preparation, about 2 micrograms of genomic DNA was extracted from cryopreserved PBMCs. Longitudinal blood samples from CLL patients on ibrutinib monotherapy were analyzed using high-throughput TCR beta sequencing. The patients were enrolled in a single-center, open-label phase 2 trial of ibrutinib monotherapy. General conclusions and limits of the study: Clonality increased at ibrutinib response, stayed stable in sustained remission, and fell back toward baseline at progression. Lymph node repertoires were not examined, and the timing of sampling was not matched between patients in sustained remission and those whose disease progressed. At baseline, clonality was higher than in age-matched healthy donors and showed a strong correlation with circulating CD8+ T-cell counts. Public clonotypes were rare and either shrank or stayed stable during treatment, and the rise in clonality at ibrutinib response reflected expansion of private clonotypes.

On a MiSeq, deep resolution sequencing aimed for a depth between 1 in 1 million and 1 in 200,000 T cells, with each clonotype covered roughly 10x on average. The immunoSEQ hsTCRB Kit was used to generate the TCR beta libraries. Concerning the study's data processing: ImmunoSEQ Data Assistant and ImmunoSEQ Analyzer were used for data analysis, and V, D and J genes were assigned according to IMGT definitions. Clonality, which ranges from 0 to 1, was calculated as one minus the normalized Shannon entropy of productive rearrangement frequencies. Only overrepresented clonotypes making up at least 0.05% of each patient's repertoire were included in the public clonotype analysis. Repertoires from approximately 12 age-matched healthy donors in immuneACCESS were used as clonality controls. TCRdb obtained this table from immuneACCESS and retained in-frame rearrangements with V and J assigned. These tables miss some clones; where compared with another copy, unresolved V genes account for less than half of the shortfall, and the remainder is unexplained. V and J calls and clone size come straight from that table; D and trimming were deduced from the DNA. The sample data list over 75,000 clones, and approximately 82% of these were observed just once. The biggest ten clones account for around 32% of the sample.

Sequences were derived from PBMCs, sampled after 12 months of ibrutinib treatment. This receptor chain uses TRBV7-3 and TRBJ2-3; the D gene assignment is ambiguous. This sequence was found in a human donor with chronic lymphocytic leukemia. The CDR3 region reads CASSLPTDTQYF. The base sequence is TGTGCCAGCAGCTTACCCACAGATACGCAGTATTTT.